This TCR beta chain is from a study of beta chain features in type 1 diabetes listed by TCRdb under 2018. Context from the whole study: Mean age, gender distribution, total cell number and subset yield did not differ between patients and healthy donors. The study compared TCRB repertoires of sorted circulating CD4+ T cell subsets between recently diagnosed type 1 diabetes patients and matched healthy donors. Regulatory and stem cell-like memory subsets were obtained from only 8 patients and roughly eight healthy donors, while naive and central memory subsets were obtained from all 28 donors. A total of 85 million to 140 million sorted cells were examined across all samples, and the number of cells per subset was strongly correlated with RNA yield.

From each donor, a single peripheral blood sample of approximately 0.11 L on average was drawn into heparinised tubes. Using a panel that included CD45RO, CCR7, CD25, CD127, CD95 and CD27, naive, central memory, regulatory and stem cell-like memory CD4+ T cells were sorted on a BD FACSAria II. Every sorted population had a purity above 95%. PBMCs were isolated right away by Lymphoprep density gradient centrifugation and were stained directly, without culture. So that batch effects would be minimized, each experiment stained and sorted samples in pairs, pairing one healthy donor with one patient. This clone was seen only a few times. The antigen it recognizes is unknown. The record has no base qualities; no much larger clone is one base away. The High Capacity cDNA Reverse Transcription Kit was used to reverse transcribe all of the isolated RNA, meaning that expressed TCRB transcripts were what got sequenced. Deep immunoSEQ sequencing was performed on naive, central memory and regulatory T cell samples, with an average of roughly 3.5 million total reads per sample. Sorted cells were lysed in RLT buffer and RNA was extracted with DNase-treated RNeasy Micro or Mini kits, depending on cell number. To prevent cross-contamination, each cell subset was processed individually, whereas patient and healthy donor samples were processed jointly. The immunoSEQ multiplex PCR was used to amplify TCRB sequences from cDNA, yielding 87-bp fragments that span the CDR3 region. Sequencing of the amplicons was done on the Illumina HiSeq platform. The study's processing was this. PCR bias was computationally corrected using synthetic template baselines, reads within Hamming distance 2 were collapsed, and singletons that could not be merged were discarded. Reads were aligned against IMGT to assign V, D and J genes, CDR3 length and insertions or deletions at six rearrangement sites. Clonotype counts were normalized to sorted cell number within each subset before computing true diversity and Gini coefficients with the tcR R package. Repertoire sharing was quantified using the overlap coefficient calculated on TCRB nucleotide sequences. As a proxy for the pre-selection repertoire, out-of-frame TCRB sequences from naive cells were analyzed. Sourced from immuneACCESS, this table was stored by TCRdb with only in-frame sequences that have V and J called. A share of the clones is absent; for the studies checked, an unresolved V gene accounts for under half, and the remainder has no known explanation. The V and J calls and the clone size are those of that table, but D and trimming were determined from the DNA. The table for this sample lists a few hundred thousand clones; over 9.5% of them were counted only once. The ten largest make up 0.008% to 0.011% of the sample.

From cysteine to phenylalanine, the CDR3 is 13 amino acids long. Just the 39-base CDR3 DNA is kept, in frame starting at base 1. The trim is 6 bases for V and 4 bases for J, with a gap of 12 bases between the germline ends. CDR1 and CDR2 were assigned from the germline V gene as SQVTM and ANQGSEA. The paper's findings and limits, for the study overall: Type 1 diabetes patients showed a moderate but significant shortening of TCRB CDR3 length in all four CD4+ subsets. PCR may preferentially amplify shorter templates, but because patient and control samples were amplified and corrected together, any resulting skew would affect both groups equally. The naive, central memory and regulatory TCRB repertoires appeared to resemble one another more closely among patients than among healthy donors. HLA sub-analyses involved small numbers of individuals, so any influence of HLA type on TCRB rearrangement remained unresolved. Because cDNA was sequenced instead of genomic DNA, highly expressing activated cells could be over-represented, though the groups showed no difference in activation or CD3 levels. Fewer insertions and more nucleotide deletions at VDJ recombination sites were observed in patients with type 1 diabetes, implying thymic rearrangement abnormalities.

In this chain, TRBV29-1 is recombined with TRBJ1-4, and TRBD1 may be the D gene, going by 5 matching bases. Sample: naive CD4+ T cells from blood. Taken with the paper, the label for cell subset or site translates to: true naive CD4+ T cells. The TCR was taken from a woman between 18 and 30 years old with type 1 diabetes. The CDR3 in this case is CSVGDSRNEKLFF. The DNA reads TGCAGCGTAGGTGACAGTCGTAATGAAAAACTGTTTTTT.